One T cell receptor (beta chain) is described in this entry. A second PCR, run for about 7 to 11 cycles, used a sample-barcoded 5' primer plus a J-beta primer mix. TCRdb independently ran MiXCR on the 5' RACE reads; one entry per CDR3 protein. The data hold more than 1 million distinct CDR3 sequences, with 40% to 50% observed a single time. The data were obtained in a study of blood T cells in healthy people across ages. J lost 3 bases, V lost 4 bases, and 10 bases had no gene match. CDR1 and CDR2 (germline): DFQATT, SNEGSKA (reference sequence). This CDR3 region has 15 residues. The sequenced sample consisted of blood. The chain combines TRBV20-1 with TRBJ2-7; TRBD1 aligns across 9 bases. The sequence came from an older woman in good health. In nucleotides, the CDR3 is TGCAGTGCTACAGGCGACAGGGGGGTTCTCTACGAGCAGTACTTC. This codes for CSATGDRGVLYEQYF.